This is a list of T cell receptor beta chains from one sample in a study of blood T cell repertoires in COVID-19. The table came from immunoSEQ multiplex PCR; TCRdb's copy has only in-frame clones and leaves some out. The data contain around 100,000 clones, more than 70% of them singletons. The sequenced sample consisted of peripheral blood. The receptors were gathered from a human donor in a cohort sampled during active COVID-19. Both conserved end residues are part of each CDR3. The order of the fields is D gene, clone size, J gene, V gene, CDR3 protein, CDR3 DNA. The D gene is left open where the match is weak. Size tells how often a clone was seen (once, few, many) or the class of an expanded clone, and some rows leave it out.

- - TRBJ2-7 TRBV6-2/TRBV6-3 CASSLTGSYEQYF TGTGCCAGCAGTCTTACAGGCTCCTACGAGCAGTACTTC
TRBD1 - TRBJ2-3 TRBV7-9 CASSLRTGSTDTQYF TGTGCCAGCAGCCTACGGACAGGGAGCACAGATACGCAGTATTTT
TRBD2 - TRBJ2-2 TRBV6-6 CASSHGLAGRELFF TGTGCCAGCAGCCACGGACTAGCGGGGAGGGAGCTGTTTTTT
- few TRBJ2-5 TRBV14 CASSQVVPGLAQTQYF TGTGCCAGCAGCCAAGTCGTCCCCGGGCTAGCGCAGACCCAGTACTTC
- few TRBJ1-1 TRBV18 CASSPNRMGNTEAFF TGTGCCAGCTCACCAAACAGAATGGGGAACACTGAAGCTTTCTTT
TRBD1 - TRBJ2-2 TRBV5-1 CASRDRDRDTGELFF TGCGCCAGCAGGGACCGGGACAGGGATACCGGGGAGCTGTTTTTT
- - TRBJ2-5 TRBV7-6 CASSLNRVGETQYF TGTGCCAGCAGCCTAAACAGGGTGGGGGAGACCCAGTACTTC
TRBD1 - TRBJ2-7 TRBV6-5 CASSYYGQGAYEQYF TGTGCCAGCAGTTACTACGGACAGGGGGCCTACGAGCAGTACTTC
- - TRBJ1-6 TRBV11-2 CASSLTPGQINSPLHF TGTGCCAGCAGCTTAACCCCAGGGCAGATTAATTCACCCCTCCACTTT
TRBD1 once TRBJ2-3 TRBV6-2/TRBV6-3 CASSYLASGGVKGGTDTQYF TGTGCCAGCAGTTACCTCGCGTCAGGGGGCGTTAAGGGCGGCACAGATACGCAGTATTTT
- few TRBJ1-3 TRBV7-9 CASSSSESGNTIYF TGTGCCAGCAGCTCGAGCGAATCCGGAAACACCATATATTTT
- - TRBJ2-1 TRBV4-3 CASSQDLTASSYNEQFF TGCGCCAGCAGCCAAGATCTAACAGCCAGCTCCTACAATGAGCAGTTCTTC
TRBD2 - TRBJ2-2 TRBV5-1 CASSLREGRSSGELFF TGCGCCAGCAGCTTACGGGAGGGCCGAAGTAGCGGGGAGCTGTTTTTT
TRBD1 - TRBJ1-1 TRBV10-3 CAISEGQRQAFF TGTGCCATCAGCGAGGGACAGCGACAAGCTTTCTTT
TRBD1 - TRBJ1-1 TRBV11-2 CASSPGTGLTEAFF TGTGCCAGCAGCCCGGGGACAGGCCTCACTGAAGCTTTCTTT
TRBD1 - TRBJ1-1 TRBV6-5 CASNPGQGSNTEAFF TGTGCCAGCAATCCGGGACAGGGGTCGAACACTGAAGCTTTCTTT
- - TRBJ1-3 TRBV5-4 CASSFGSGNTIYF TGTGCCAGCAGCTTCGGTAGCGGAAACACCATATATTTT
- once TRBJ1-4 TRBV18 CASSEGNEKLFF TGTGCCAGCTCAGAGGGAAATGAAAAACTGTTTTTT